This T cell receptor beta chain is from a study of cytomegalovirus exposure and HLA in healthy donors. Primers: 60 Vbeta forward and 13 Jbeta reverse. Assay: immunoSEQ multiplex PCR; the TCRdb copy retains only in-frame clones and omits some. The sample has about 160,000 clones, roughly four fifths seen once; the top ten hold around 2.4%. The CDR3 is 15 residues long. CDR1 and CDR2 from the germline V gene are SGHNT and YENEEA. V lost 5 bases and J lost 7; bases outside the gene matches: 11. This clone showed up just a few times. Its specificity is not known. Whole-study results and caveats: Earlier analysis found most TCR beta V segments productive about 87% or about 30% of the time. Later analysis revealed greater clonal expansion in HLA-associated TCR beta chains than in equally common others.

The source is a female donor in good health and CMV-seronegative. The gene calls are TRBV11-3 and TRBJ2-7; 10 bases align to TRBD1. The sequencing sample was made of PBMCs. CDR3 amino acids: CASSPPGQGRREQYF. Written as DNA, the CDR3 is TGTGCCAGCAGCCCGCCGGGACAGGGGCGGAGGGAGCAGTACTTC.